A selection of T cell receptor beta chains follows, all from one sample in a study of blood T cell repertoires in COVID-19. The data were produced by immunoSEQ multiplex PCR, yet TCRdb's version contains in-frame clones alone and is incomplete. The sample records some 100,000 clones, 70% to 90% being singletons. Sequenced: peripheral blood. The receptor set was obtained from a man aged 50 to 60 with active or convalescent COVID-19. Each CDR3 is given with its conserved first and last residue. The D gene is left open where the match is weak. Some rows mark clone size as missing; the rest say once, few, many or name a class of expanded clone.

J gene: TRBJ1-5; clone size: NA; V gene: TRBV6-6; CDR3 length: 15; D gene: TRBD1; CDR3 protein: CASASGQASNQPQHF; CDR3 DNA: TGTGCCAGCGCCTCCGGACAGGCTAGCAATCAGCCCCAGCATTTT
J gene: TRBJ2-1; clone size: NA; V gene: TRBV9; CDR3 length: 16; D gene: TRBD2; CDR3 protein: CASSPWDYSSYNEQFF; CDR3 DNA: TGTGCCAGCAGCCCCTGGGACTACAGCTCCTACAATGAGCAGTTCTTC
J gene: TRBJ2-3; clone size: NA; V gene: TRBV5-4; CDR3 length: 15; D gene: NA; CDR3 protein: CASSPTSRGTDTQYF; CDR3 DNA: TGTGCCAGCAGTCCAACGAGCAGGGGCACAGATACGCAGTATTTT
J gene: TRBJ2-1; clone size: once; V gene: TRBV27; CDR3 length: 15; D gene: TRBD2; CDR3 protein: CASRPGTSAYNEQFF; CDR3 DNA: TGTGCCAGCAGACCCGGGACTAGCGCATACAATGAGCAGTTCTTC
J gene: TRBJ2-5; clone size: NA; V gene: TRBV12-3/TRBV12-4; CDR3 length: 12; D gene: NA; CDR3 protein: CASRNSQETQYF; CDR3 DNA: TGTGCCAGCAGAAATTCACAAGAGACCCAGTACTTC
J gene: TRBJ1-5; clone size: NA; V gene: TRBV18; CDR3 length: 15; D gene: TRBD1; CDR3 protein: CASSQGQGGIQPQHF; CDR3 DNA: TGTGCCAGCTCACAGGGACAGGGAGGGATTCAGCCCCAGCATTTT
J gene: TRBJ1-2; clone size: NA; V gene: TRBV6-5; CDR3 length: 13; D gene: TRBD1; CDR3 protein: CASRTGQGQLRTF; CDR3 DNA: TGTGCCAGCAGGACGGGACAGGGGCAACTTAGGACCTTC
J gene: TRBJ1-4; clone size: NA; V gene: TRBV29-1; CDR3 length: 13; D gene: NA; CDR3 protein: CSYHGGTNEKLFF; CDR3 DNA: TGCAGCTACCACGGGGGGACTAATGAAAAACTGTTTTTT
J gene: TRBJ2-5; clone size: NA; V gene: TRBV3-1/TRBV3-2; CDR3 length: 13; D gene: NA; CDR3 protein: CASTQLTGGTQYF; CDR3 DNA: TGTGCCAGCACCCAGCTGACCGGGGGGACCCAGTACTTC
J gene: TRBJ1-1; clone size: few; V gene: TRBV28; CDR3 length: 11; D gene: NA; CDR3 protein: CASRDRDPAFF; CDR3 DNA: TGTGCCAGCAGAGACCGGGATCCCGCTTTCTTT
J gene: TRBJ1-2; clone size: NA; V gene: TRBV2; CDR3 length: 12; D gene: NA; CDR3 protein: CASADSNYGYTF; CDR3 DNA: TGTGCCAGCGCGGACAGTAACTATGGCTACACCTTC
J gene: TRBJ2-5; clone size: NA; V gene: TRBV5-1; CDR3 length: 15; D gene: TRBD2; CDR3 protein: CASSSGLAGSETQYF; CDR3 DNA: TGCGCCAGCAGCTCCGGACTAGCGGGATCAGAGACCCAGTACTTC
J gene: TRBJ1-2; clone size: NA; V gene: TRBV5-6; CDR3 length: 17; D gene: NA; CDR3 protein: CASSLSVWTRPSDGYTF; CDR3 DNA: TGTGCCAGCAGCTTGTCGGTTTGGACTAGGCCAAGCGATGGCTACACCTTC
J gene: TRBJ1-5; clone size: NA; V gene: TRBV5-8; CDR3 length: 15; D gene: TRBD1; CDR3 protein: CASSHSRGGHQPQHF; CDR3 DNA: TGTGCCAGCAGCCACAGTCGAGGGGGCCATCAGCCCCAGCATTTT
J gene: TRBJ2-3; clone size: NA; V gene: TRBV5-1; CDR3 length: 18; D gene: TRBD2; CDR3 protein: CASSLVIAGGQSADTQYF; CDR3 DNA: TGCGCCAGCAGCTTGGTTATAGCGGGAGGTCAAAGCGCAGATACGCAGTATTTT
J gene: TRBJ1-1; clone size: once; V gene: TRBV2; CDR3 length: 12; D gene: NA; CDR3 protein: CASTRGNVVAFF; CDR3 DNA: TGTGCCAGCACCCGGGGAAATGTGGTAGCTTTCTTT
J gene: TRBJ1-1; clone size: once; V gene: TRBV28; CDR3 length: 17; D gene: NA; CDR3 protein: CASNINQGRGSSREAFF; CDR3 DNA: TGTGCCAGCAACATAAATCAAGGAAGGGGATCAAGTCGAGAAGCTTTCTTT
J gene: TRBJ1-2; clone size: NA; V gene: TRBV7-9; CDR3 length: 17; D gene: TRBD1; CDR3 protein: CASSQISGTGDAYGYTF; CDR3 DNA: TGTGCCAGCAGCCAGATTTCCGGGACAGGGGACGCATATGGCTACACCTTC
J gene: TRBJ1-6; clone size: NA; V gene: TRBV2; CDR3 length: 15; D gene: NA; CDR3 protein: CASSEAGLWGSPLHF; CDR3 DNA: TGTGCCAGCAGTGAAGCGGGACTTTGGGGTTCACCCCTCCACTTT
J gene: TRBJ2-2; clone size: NA; V gene: TRBV30; CDR3 length: 12; D gene: TRBD2; CDR3 protein: CAWRLAGPQLFF; CDR3 DNA: TGTGCCTGGAGACTAGCGGGACCACAGCTGTTTTTT
J gene: TRBJ2-2; clone size: few; V gene: TRBV11-2; CDR3 length: 13; D gene: NA; CDR3 protein: CASSSNTGGELFF; CDR3 DNA: TGTGCCAGCAGCTCAAACACGGGCGGGGAGCTGTTTTTT
J gene: TRBJ1-4; clone size: NA; V gene: TRBV2; CDR3 length: 13; D gene: NA; CDR3 protein: CASSMGANEKLFF; CDR3 DNA: TGTGCCAGCAGTATGGGGGCAAATGAAAAACTGTTTTTT
J gene: TRBJ1-5; clone size: NA; V gene: TRBV5-4; CDR3 length: 15; D gene: NA; CDR3 protein: CASSLDQGSNQPQHF; CDR3 DNA: TGTGCCAGCAGCTTGGATCAGGGAAGCAATCAGCCCCAGCATTTT
J gene: TRBJ1-3; clone size: NA; V gene: TRBV30; CDR3 length: 14; D gene: NA; CDR3 protein: CAWEGASSGNTIYF; CDR3 DNA: TGTGCCTGGGAAGGGGCTTCCTCTGGAAACACCATATATTTT
J gene: TRBJ2-5; clone size: NA; V gene: TRBV5-5; CDR3 length: 13; D gene: NA; CDR3 protein: CASSRPWEETQYF; CDR3 DNA: TGTGCCAGCAGCAGACCCTGGGAGGAGACCCAGTACTTC
J gene: TRBJ2-7; clone size: NA; V gene: TRBV19; CDR3 length: 13; D gene: TRBD1; CDR3 protein: CASSYRGLNEQYF; CDR3 DNA: TGTGCCAGTTCGTACAGGGGTCTGAACGAGCAGTACTTC
J gene: TRBJ2-2; clone size: NA; V gene: TRBV5-4; CDR3 length: 19; D gene: TRBD2; CDR3 protein: CASSLGLAGWSGGTGELFF; CDR3 DNA: TGTGCCAGCAGCCTGGGACTAGCGGGTTGGTCGGGGGGCACCGGGGAGCTGTTTTTT
J gene: TRBJ2-2; clone size: few; V gene: TRBV9; CDR3 length: 16; D gene: NA; CDR3 protein: CASSVAYRPNTGELFF; CDR3 DNA: TGTGCCAGCAGCGTAGCGTACAGGCCGAACACCGGGGAGCTGTTTTTT
J gene: TRBJ2-3; clone size: once; V gene: TRBV29-1; CDR3 length: 14; D gene: NA; CDR3 protein: CSAEAERSTDTQYF; CDR3 DNA: TGCAGCGCCGAAGCCGAGCGAAGCACAGATACGCAGTATTTT
J gene: TRBJ2-3; clone size: NA; V gene: TRBV9; CDR3 length: 17; D gene: TRBD2; CDR3 protein: CASSPPMRSGPGGTQYF; CDR3 DNA: TGTGCCAGCAGCCCCCCCATGAGGAGCGGGCCGGGGGGTACGCAGTATTTT
J gene: TRBJ2-3; clone size: NA; V gene: TRBV5-8; CDR3 length: 17; D gene: NA; CDR3 protein: CASSLSTGDRGTDTQYF; CDR3 DNA: TGTGCCAGCAGCTTGTCAACAGGTGATAGGGGGACAGATACGCAGTATTTT
J gene: TRBJ1-2; clone size: NA; V gene: TRBV2; CDR3 length: 13; D gene: NA; CDR3 protein: CASSEQGNYGYTF; CDR3 DNA: TGTGCCAGCAGTGAACAGGGTAACTATGGCTACACCTTC
J gene: TRBJ2-1; clone size: NA; V gene: TRBV25-1; CDR3 length: 15; D gene: NA; CDR3 protein: CASSGRGRSYNEQFF; CDR3 DNA: TGTGCCAGCAGCGGAAGGGGGAGATCCTACAATGAGCAGTTCTTC
J gene: TRBJ1-6; clone size: NA; V gene: TRBV3-1/TRBV3-2; CDR3 length: 16; D gene: NA; CDR3 protein: CASSQDWAFSNSPLHF; CDR3 DNA: TGTGCCAGCAGCCAAGATTGGGCCTTCTCTAATTCACCCCTCCACTTT
J gene: TRBJ1-6; clone size: NA; V gene: TRBV5-1; CDR3 length: 16; D gene: TRBD1; CDR3 protein: CASSSNPGQGRSPLHF; CDR3 DNA: TGCGCCAGCAGTTCAAATCCGGGACAGGGAAGATCACCCCTCCACTTT
J gene: TRBJ2-7; clone size: NA; V gene: TRBV11-3; CDR3 length: 14; D gene: NA; CDR3 protein: CASSVSRGVYEQYF; CDR3 DNA: TGTGCCAGCAGCGTTAGTAGGGGCGTCTACGAGCAGTACTTC
J gene: TRBJ1-4; clone size: NA; V gene: TRBV5-1; CDR3 length: 15; D gene: NA; CDR3 protein: CASSLAGYTNEKLFF; CDR3 DNA: TGCGCCAGCAGCTTGGCCGGGTACACTAATGAAAAACTGTTTTTT
J gene: TRBJ2-1; clone size: NA; V gene: TRBV28; CDR3 length: 16; D gene: NA; CDR3 protein: CASTGTYGLTYNEQFF; CDR3 DNA: TGTGCCAGCACGGGGACTTACGGACTTACGTACAATGAGCAGTTCTTC